Following are 32 T cell receptor beta chains from one sample sequenced in a study of blood T cell repertoires in COVID-19. Using immunoSEQ multiplex PCR, the repertoire was profiled, and TCRdb retains in-frame clones only, with some absent. The sample includes fewer than 250,000 clones, just under 85% of them seen just once. The sequencing input was peripheral blood. The receptors come from a man aged 50 to 59 with acute or convalescent COVID-19.

The chain links TRBV11-3 to TRBJ2-4, with 9 bases matching TRBD2. The V gene's germline CDR1 is SGHNT and CDR2 YENEEA. Trimming took 1 base from V and 0 from J; bases not matched to a gene: 7. The CDR3 has 18 residues. Here the CDR3 DNA reads TGTGCCAGCAGCTTAGGCTATCTAGCGGGGCTAGCCAAAAACATTCAGTACTTC. Translation gives CASSLGYLAGLAKNIQYF. Based on the CDR3 plus reference TRBV11-3 and TRBJ2-4, the full variable domain is EAGVVQSPRYKIIEKKQPVAFWCNPISGHNTLYWYLQNLGQGPELLIRYENEEAVDDSQLPKDRFSAERLKGVDSTLKIQPAELGDSAVYLCASSLGYLAGLAKNIQYFGAGTRLSVL.

The V and J genes are TRBV3-1 (or the pseudogene TRBV3-2) and TRBJ1-2; D may be TRBD1 (5 bases). The CDR3 contains 15 residues. In germline, CDR1 is LGHDT, CDR2 YNNKEL (reference sequence). The V end was cut by 1 base, the J end by 4 bases, with 13 bases between. CDR3 sequence (DNA): TGTGCCAGCAGCCAAGTTGGGATCCAGGGCTATGGCTACACCTTC. It is translated as CASSQVGIQGYGYTF.

The sample holds one count of this clone. The junction departs from germline at one end; a sequencing error may be responsible. The chain recombines TRBV7-7 with TRBJ2-3; 8 nucleotides line up with TRBD2. The CDR3 totals 16 residues. Germline-derived CDR1 and CDR2 are SSHAT and FNYEAQ (reference sequence). This CDR3 reads CASSKTSGPSTDTQYF. DNA for the CDR3: TGTGCTAGCAGCAAAACTAGCGGCCCTAGCACAGATACGCAGTATTTT.

V usage is TRBV4-1 and J usage is TRBJ2-3; 8 bases are a match to TRBD1. This CDR3 contains 18 residues. Germline values: CDR1 MGHRA, CDR2 YSYEKL. J was trimmed by 3 bases and V by 0 bases; bases with no gene match: 11. Written as DNA, the CDR3 is TGCGCCAGCAGCCAAGAAGCCGTGACAGGGGACGGGACAGATACGCAGTATTTT. Translated: CASSQEAVTGDGTDTQYF.

V and J are TRBV27 and TRBJ1-6, with 7 bases fitting TRBD1. V was pared by 6 bases and J by 7 bases, with 9 bases of the junction left unmatched. Germline V gives CDR1 MNHEY, CDR2 SMNVEV (reference sequence). CDR3 length: 15 residues. CDR3 sequence (DNA): TGTGCCAGCAGACACACGACAGGGACAAATTCACCCCTCCACTTT. Translation gives CASRHTTGTNSPLHF.

This chain links TRBV4-1 with TRBJ1-2, with a weak D call TRBD1 (6 bases). The CDR3 contains 15 residues. Germline V gives CDR1 MGHRA, CDR2 YSYEKL. Trimming pared 4 bases from V and 7 bases from J, leaving 19 bases between. The CDR3 sequence: CASSPGRGGVGGYTF. The CDR3 DNA is TGCGCCAGCAGCCCGGGACGGGGGGGCGTTGGTGGCTACACCTTC.

The chain links TRBV7-8 to TRBJ2-3; D is unresolved. Per germline, CDR1 SGHVS and CDR2 FQNEAQ. V was pared by 3 bases and J by 2 bases, with 12 bases between. The CDR3 runs to 15 residues. CDR3 residues: CASSFPREATDTQYF. The CDR3 bases are TGTGCCAGCAGCTTCCCCCGAGAGGCCACAGATACGCAGTATTTT.

The gene calls are TRBV10-3 and TRBJ2-7, with D tentatively TRBD1 (5 bases). The germline V gene encodes CDR1 ENHRY and CDR2 SYGVKD. This CDR3 comprises 16 residues. Trimming left V 6 bases short and J 0 bases short, with 18 bases between. CDR3 nucleotides: TGTGCCATCAGCCCGCAGGGAACTATCAGCTCCTACGAGCAGTACTTC. Translating gives CAISPQGTISSYEQYF.

The chain joins TRBV11-3 to TRBJ2-7, with TRBD1 matching 9 bases. The V gene end was trimmed by 5 bases and the J gene end by 4 bases; junction bases not matched to a gene: 6. CDR1 is SGHNT and CDR2 is YENEEA in the germline V gene. CDR3 length: 14 amino acids. For the CDR3, the DNA is TGTGCCAGCAGCCGAGGGACAGGGCAGTACGAGCAGTACTTC. The encoded protein is CASSRGTGQYEQYF.

The chain has TRBV5-1 and TRBJ2-3; 8 nucleotides line up with TRBD1. The CDR3 length is 16 residues. In germline, CDR1 is SGHRS, CDR2 YFSETQ. After removal of 4 bases from V and 3 bases from J, the junction contained 10 bases not matched to a gene. CDR3 DNA: TGCGCCAGCAGCCCACCACAGGACAGGGCAACAGATACGCAGTATTTT. Protein product: CASSPPQDRATDTQYF.

The chain carries TRBV10-3 and TRBJ1-1, with 7 bases fitting TRBD1. The CDR3 contains 11 residues. Germline trimming cut 8 bases from V and 4 bases from J; bases unmatched to any gene: 1. CDR1 ENHRY and CDR2 SYGVKD come from the germline V gene. The CDR3 bases are TGTGCCATCTCAGGGGGCACTGAAGCTTTCTTT. The encoded protein is CAISGGTEAFF.

The J gene is TRBJ2-2, the V gene TRBV20-1; D not resolved. The germline V and J ends were trimmed by 3 bases and 7 bases, with 12 bases remaining between them. Germline CDR1 and CDR2: DFQATT and SNEGSKA (reference sequence). The CDR3 spans 13 residues. The CDR3 region is CSASLPRGGELFF. DNA for the CDR3: TGCAGTGCTAGTTTACCTCGCGGCGGGGAGCTGTTTTTT.

This clone is a singleton in its sample. The rearrangement links TRBV19 to TRBJ1-5; TRBD1 agrees at 7 bases. V lost 0 bases, J lost 5 bases, and 1 base stayed unmatched. This CDR3 has 14 amino acids. Per germline, CDR1 LNHDA and CDR2 SQIVND (reference sequence). In DNA form, the CDR3 reads TGTGCCAGTAGTATAGAAGACAGGGATCAGCCCCAGCATTTT. Amino acids: CASSIEDRDQPQHF.

DNA for the CDR3: TGTGCCAGCAGGGCGTCTGTTTACACATTGGGCCGCACAGATACGCAGTATTTT. Protein: CASRASVYTLGRTDTQYF. The chain recombines TRBV27 with TRBJ2-3, with D unresolved. Trimming shortened V by 6 bases and J by 1 base, and 23 bases separated the two germline ends. The CDR3 length is 18 residues. Germline V gene lookup returns CDR1 MNHEY and CDR2 SMNVEV (reference sequence).

The V gene is TRBV9, the J gene TRBJ2-7, with D possibly matching TRBD2 (6 bases). Germline loops: CDR1 SGDLS, CDR2 YYNGEE. V gave up 4 bases and J gave up 5 bases, with 22 bases separating them. This CDR3 is 16 amino acids long. CDR3 protein: CASSPRVRGDPHEQYF. The DNA of the CDR3 is TGTGCCAGCAGCCCCCGGGTGCGGGGAGACCCGCACGAGCAGTACTTC.

The rearrangement uses TRBV11-3 and TRBJ2-7; D call uncertain. The length of the CDR3 is 12 residues. Trimming stripped 5 bases from V and 1 base from J, with 6 bases between. Per germline, CDR1 SGHNT and CDR2 YENEEA. The CDR3 reads CASSPSSYEQYF. CDR3 in DNA: TGTGCCAGCAGCCCCAGTTCCTACGAGCAGTACTTC.

The rearrangement joins TRBV30 to TRBJ2-5; 8 nucleotides line up with TRBD1. Trimming removed 3 bases from V and 4 bases from J; junction bases left unmatched: 4. The CDR3 has 13 residues. Germline V CDR1 and CDR2: GTSNPN, SVGIG (reference sequence). CDR3 DNA sequence: TGTGCCTGGAGGAAGGGACAGGCAGAGACCCAGTACTTC. This gives the protein CAWRKGQAETQYF.

This chain links TRBV5-1 with TRBJ1-2; weak D call: TRBD1 (6 bases). V dropped 5 bases and J dropped 4 bases, with 15 bases sitting between them. CDR1 is SGHRS and CDR2 is YFSETQ in the germline V gene. The CDR3 has 14 amino acids. CDR3 nucleotide sequence: TGCGCCAGCAGTCCGACCCCAGGGGTCTATGGCTACACCTTC. This sequence encodes CASSPTPGVYGYTF.

V usage is TRBV29-1 and J usage is TRBJ1-4, with TRBD1 as a possible D gene (5 bases). Trimming cost V 6 bases and J 7 bases, with 15 bases left between them. Germline lookup yields CDR1 SQVTM and CDR2 ANQGSEA. The CDR3 is made up of 13 amino acids. This CDR3 is CSVQTAFGEKLFF. The DNA for the CDR3 is TGCAGCGTCCAGACAGCCTTTGGTGAAAAACTGTTTTTT.

The chain recombines TRBV9 with TRBJ2-2; D is perhaps TRBD1 (6 bases). The CDR3 is made up of 15 amino acids. Germline CDR1 reads SGDLS; CDR2 reads YYNGEE. V was clipped by 1 base and J by 4 bases, with 11 bases between them. CDR3 residues: CASSVTGRPTGELFF. Here the CDR3 DNA reads TGTGCCAGCAGCGTAACAGGGCGCCCCACCGGGGAGCTGTTTTTT. The full variable domain, with the rest looked up from reference TRBV9 and TRBJ2-2, is DSGVTQTPKHLITATGQRVTLRCSPRSGDLSVYWYQQSLDQGLQFLIQYYNGEERAKGNILERFSAQQFPDLHSELNLSSLELGDSALYFCASSVTGRPTGELFFGEGSRLTVL.

The V and J genes are TRBV4-1 and TRBJ2-7; 11 bases line up with TRBD2. There are 15 residues in the CDR3. The V gene's germline CDR1 is MGHRA and CDR2 YSYEKL. V shed 4 bases, J shed 2 bases, and the junction held 4 bases outside the gene matches. The CDR3 bases are TGCGCCAGCAGCCCGGGACTAGCGGTTCCCTACGAGCAGTACTTC. It is translated as CASSPGLAVPYEQYF.

The genes are TRBV15 and TRBJ1-4; 8 bases agree with TRBD1. The V gene end was trimmed by 0 bases and the J gene end by 8 bases; junction bases not matched to a gene: 5. CDR1 and CDR2 (germline): LNHNV, YYDKDF (reference sequence). The CDR3 is 15 residues long. DNA for the CDR3: TGTGCCACCAGCAGAGATAGGACAGGGAGGGAAAAACTGTTTTTT. Residues: CATSRDRTGREKLFF.

The chain recombines TRBV24-1 with TRBJ2-1; TRBD1 matches 10 bases. CDR1 is KGHDR and CDR2 is SFDVKD in the germline V gene. With 4 bases clipped from V and 8 bases from J, the junction kept 10 bases outside the gene matches. This CDR3 spans 16 amino acids. The CDR3 nucleotides read TGTGCCACCAGTGACCCCGGGACAGGGGCTGTCGATGAGCAGTTCTTC. Residues: CATSDPGTGAVDEQFF.

The CDR3 DNA follows: TGCAGCGTTGAGGACAAGAACTATGGCTACACCTTC. Its protein is CSVEDKNYGYTF. This chain uses TRBV29-1 with TRBJ1-2; D may be TRBD1 (5 bases). V lost 3 bases and J 2 bases, leaving 7 bases between the germline ends. The CDR3 totals 12 residues. Germline V CDR1 and CDR2: SQVTM, ANQGSEA.

The V and J genes are TRBV7-6 and TRBJ2-5; TRBD1 agrees at 7 bases. The CDR3 is 14 amino acids. Germline lookup yields CDR1 SGHVS and CDR2 FNYEAQ. V lost 1 base to trimming and J lost 6 bases; unmatched junction nucleotides: 5. The CDR3 region has the DNA TGTGCCAGCAGCTTAGTTACAGGGGTGAAGACCCAGTACTTC. This codes for CASSLVTGVKTQYF.

This clone came up a few times. The chain has TRBV5-8 and TRBJ2-3; 9 nucleotides match TRBD2. Germline lookup yields CDR1 SGHTS and CDR2 YDEGEE. V dropped 0 bases and J dropped 5; count of bases not matched to a gene: 7. This CDR3 region has 16 residues. DNA for the CDR3: TGTGCCAGCAGCTTGGATCCGGGCGGGGGGGGAGATACGCAGTATTTT. It is translated as CASSLDPGGGGDTQYF.

The gene calls are TRBV15 and TRBJ1-2, with TRBD1 matching 9 bases. This CDR3 is 17 amino acids long. Germline CDR1 reads LNHNV; CDR2 reads YYDKDF (reference sequence). Unmatched junction bases numbered 7, after V lost 0 bases and J lost 2 bases. The CDR3 nucleotides read TGTGCCACCAGCAGAGATCTTGGGACAGGGCTCAACTATGGCTACACCTTC. Translating gives CATSRDLGTGLNYGYTF.

V and J are TRBV9 and TRBJ2-5, with 14 bases aligning to TRBD2. J was trimmed by 4 bases and V by 4 bases; bases with no gene match: 6. Germline V gene lookup returns CDR1 SGDLS and CDR2 YYNGEE. This CDR3 contains 16 residues. CDR3 sequence reads: CASSRLGLAGVETQYF. In DNA form, the CDR3 reads TGTGCCAGCAGCCGCCTGGGACTAGCGGGAGTAGAGACCCAGTACTTC.

The table lists this clone with a count of one. V usage is TRBV6-1 and J usage is TRBJ1-5; no firm D call. The V end was cut by 3 bases, the J end by 5 bases, with 11 bases between. Germline CDR1 is MNHNS and CDR2 is SASEGT. This CDR3 has 14 amino acids. The CDR3, as DNA: TGTGCCAGCAGTGATGGGCAACACTATCAGCCCCAGCATTTT. The encoded protein is CASSDGQHYQPQHF.

CDR3 protein: CASSLTGTSGTGELFF. The CDR3 DNA follows: TGTGCCAGCAGCTTAACTGGGACTAGCGGGACCGGGGAGCTGTTTTTT. This chain connects TRBV7-3 to TRBJ2-2, with TRBD2 matching over 12 bases. The ends lost 0 bases at V and 5 bases at J; junction bases unmatched: 1. Germline-derived CDR1 and CDR2 are SGHTA and FQGTGA. The CDR3 runs to 16 residues.

This clone has only a few counts. The rearrangement joins TRBV7-8 to TRBJ1-5; 12 nucleotides align to TRBD1. The CDR3 consists of 16 residues. V trimming: 6 bases; J trimming: 7 bases; junction bases outside the gene matches: 10. CDR1 is SGHVS and CDR2 is FQNEAQ in the germline V gene. The CDR3 nucleotides read TGTGCCAGCAGGCCCGGGACAGGGGGCTTCGGACAGCCCCAGCATTTT. Protein product: CASRPGTGGFGQPQHF.

V usage is TRBV18 and J usage is TRBJ1-1; 9 positions agree with TRBD1. Germline lookup yields CDR1 KGHSH and CDR2 LQKENI. With V trimmed by 6 bases and J by 3 bases, 20 bases remained unmatched. The CDR3 length is 19 residues. This chain's CDR3 is CASSPFSPGTGTGHTEAFF. Written as DNA, the CDR3 is TGTGCCAGCTCTCCCTTTTCTCCCGGGACAGGGACTGGGCACACTGAAGCTTTCTTT.